The 32 T cell receptor beta chains below were found in one sample sequenced in a study of blood T cells in healthy people across ages. For the second PCR, which ran for roughly 6 to 11 cycles, a sample-barcoded 5' primer and a J-beta primer mix were used. TCRdb reprocessed the 5' RACE reads via MiXCR and lists one record per CDR3 protein. The sample yields roughly 930,000 distinct CDR3 sequences, under 50% seen once. The source material was blood. These receptors came from a man aged 30 to 39 in good health.

V is TRBV27 and J is TRBJ2-7, with 8 bases lining up with TRBD1. Trimming cost V 5 bases and J 4 bases; bases outside gene matches: 7. The V gene's germline CDR1 is MNHEY and CDR2 SMNVEV (reference sequence). The CDR3 extends over 14 amino acids. CDR3 sequence (DNA): TGTGCCAGCAGTGAGGGGGACAGGCTTTACGAGCAGTACTTC. This gives the protein CASSEGDRLYEQYF.

This clonotype was detected a few times. Written as DNA, the CDR3 is TGCAGTGCTAGAGATGGGCGGAACACTGAAGCTTTCTTT. Encoded protein: CSARDGRNTEAFF. This sequence joins TRBV20-1 and TRBJ1-1, with D unresolved. The CDR3 consists of 13 residues. V gave up 0 bases and J gave up 1 base, with 6 bases separating them. CDR1 is DFQATT, CDR2 SNEGSKA, per germline (reference sequence).

This chain uses TRBV11-3 with TRBJ2-1, with 10 bases matching TRBD2. CDR1 is SGHNT, CDR2 YENEEA, per germline. This CDR3 region has 18 residues. The V and J ends lost 0 bases and 6 bases, in that order; junction bases with no gene match: 11. The CDR3 loop is CASSLDGPGASGGNEQFF. The DNA of the CDR3 is TGTGCCAGCAGCTTAGATGGACCAGGGGCTAGCGGGGGCAATGAGCAGTTCTTC.

CDR3 sequence (DNA): TGCAGCGTCATACAGGAATACGAGCAGTACTTC. The encoded protein is CSVIQEYEQYF. The chain recombines TRBV29-1 with TRBJ2-5; a possible D gene is TRBD1 (5 bases). The DNA end lines up better with TRBJ2-7; the J call may be wrong. The CDR3 runs 11 residues. Germline V gene lookup returns CDR1 SQVTM and CDR2 ANQGSEA.

This clonotype was observed a few times. The chain links TRBV4-2 to TRBJ2-7, with TRBD2 matching 8 bases. Germline lookup yields CDR1 LGHNA and CDR2 YNFKEQ. The CDR3 is 15 amino acids. With 4 bases clipped from V and 6 bases from J, the junction kept 11 bases outside the gene matches. CDR3 residues: CASSPNSGLAREQYF. DNA for the CDR3: TGTGCCAGCAGCCCGAACTCAGGACTAGCCCGCGAGCAGTACTTC.

This clonotype occurred a few times. This chain links TRBV7-2 with TRBJ2-7; D uncertain. Germline CDR1 is SGHTA and CDR2 is FQGNSA. The CDR3 is 13 residues long. The ends were cut back, 5 bases at V and 6 bases at J, with 14 bases in the middle. The CDR3 coding sequence is TGTGCCAGCAGCCCCCAGGCCCCTCTCGAGCAGTACTTC. Translation gives CASSPQAPLEQYF.

This clonotype was picked up one time. The junction departs from germline at one end; a sequencing error may be responsible. The chain is built from TRBV28 and TRBJ1-6, with a weak D call TRBD1 (5 bases). The CDR3 is 16 residues long. Germline CDR1 is MDHEN and CDR2 is SYDVKM. The CDR3 protein is CASSLQVSGANPPLHF. For the CDR3, the DNA is TGTGCCAGCAGTCTACAGGTTTCCGGAGCTAATCCACCCCTCCACTTT.

The chain uses TRBV10-3 and TRBJ2-7; D gene uncertain. Trimming shortened V by 7 bases and J by 4 bases, and 11 bases separated the two germline ends. CDR3 length: 12 residues. Looked up from germline, CDR1 is ENHRY and CDR2 is SYGVKD. In nucleotides, the CDR3 is TGTGCCATCAATGAATCGGTTTACGAGCAGTACTTC. Amino acid sequence: CAINESVYEQYF.

This clonotype was detected a few times. Here the CDR3 DNA reads TGTGCCAGCAGTGCCGTACAGACCCAGTACTTC. It is translated as CASSAVQTQYF. The chain recombines TRBV6-2 or TRBV6-3 with TRBJ2-5; unclear D gene. Germline CDR1 is MNHEY and CDR2 is SVGEGT. CDR3 size: 11 residues. Trimming took off 5 bases at V and 6 bases at J, with 7 bases between the two ends.

The V gene is TRBV7-2, the J gene TRBJ1-5; 10 nucleotides align to TRBD1. CDR3 length equals 14 residues. V lost 3 bases to trimming and J lost 7 bases; unmatched junction nucleotides: 3. CDR1 and CDR2 from the germline V gene are SGHTA and FQGNSA. This CDR3 reads CASSLTGGPQPQHF. In DNA, the CDR3 is TGTGCCAGCAGCTTGACAGGGGGCCCCCAGCCCCAGCATTTT. Filled out from reference TRBV7-2 and TRBJ1-5, the complete variable domain reads GAGVSQSPSNKVTEKGKDVELRCDPISGHTALYWYRQSLGQGLEFLIYFQGNSAPDKSGLPSDRFSAERTGGSVSTLTIQRTQQEDSAVYLCASSLTGGPQPQHFGDGTRLSIL.

The chain is built from TRBV28 and TRBJ2-1; 9 positions match TRBD1. J lost 6 bases, V lost 6 bases, and 9 bases had no gene match. Germline V lookup: CDR1 MDHEN, CDR2 SYDVKM. The CDR3 totals 15 residues. CDR3 sequence (DNA): TGTGCCAGCAGCCCGGGACAGGGAATCAGCAATGAGCAGTTCTTC. It yields the protein CASSPGQGISNEQFF.

The CDR3 sequence is CASSAGQGGVAYF. The CDR3 coding sequence is TGTGCCAGCAGCGCCGGACAGGGGGGTGTCGCGTACTTC. The rearrangement links TRBV11-2 to TRBJ2-5; 10 bases map to TRBD1. Germline V gene sequence: CDR1 SGHAT, CDR2 FQNNGV. J was trimmed by 13 bases and V by 5 bases; bases with no gene match: 10. CDR3 size: 13 residues.

This chain links TRBV28 with TRBJ2-3; 8 bases fit TRBD2. Unmatched junction bases numbered 3, after V lost 3 bases and J lost 1 base. Germline V gene data show CDR1 as MDHEN and CDR2 as SYDVKM. The length of the CDR3 is 15 residues. CDR3 amino acids: CASSFGTRGTDTQYF. CDR3 bases: TGTGCCAGCAGTTTCGGGACTAGGGGCACAGATACGCAGTATTTT.

This chain links TRBV4-1 with TRBJ1-4; D is possibly TRBD1 (5 bases). Trimming took off 5 bases at V and 7 bases at J, with 17 bases between the two ends. The CDR3 runs to 15 residues. CDR1 is MGHRA, CDR2 YSYEKL, per germline. The CDR3 nucleotides read TGCGCCAGCAGCGAACCTACGGGGCTTGTTGAAAAACTGTTTTTT. It is translated as CASSEPTGLVEKLFF.

The chain employs TRBV6-2 or TRBV6-3 and TRBJ1-5, with D possibly being TRBD1 (5 bases). The CDR3 is 15 residues long. Germline V gene sequence: CDR1 MNHEY, CDR2 SVGEGT. The germline V and J ends were trimmed by 2 bases and 3 bases, with 11 bases remaining between them. CDR3 coding DNA: TGTGCCAGCAGTTACGCCCGAGGGGCCAATCAGCCCCAGCATTTT. Translating gives CASSYARGANQPQHF.

This clonotype showed up just once. The chain is built from TRBV6-6 and TRBJ2-7, with 8 bases lining up with TRBD1. Germline V CDR1 and CDR2: MNHNY, SVGAGI (reference sequence). V lost 5 bases to trimming and J lost 7 bases; unmatched junction nucleotides: 7. CDR3 length: 13 amino acids. CDR3 nucleotides: TGTGCCAGCAGTGACCACACAGGGGGAGAGCAGTACTTC. Its translation is CASSDHTGGEQYF.

A word on this clonotype: A read error is possible here, since a much larger clone lies one base away. The V and J genes are TRBV9 and TRBJ2-7, with 8 bases aligning to TRBD2. The CDR3 runs to 15 residues. The germline V gene encodes CDR1 SGDLS and CDR2 YYNGEE. Unmatched junction bases numbered 9, after V lost 0 bases and J lost 7 bases. CDR3 protein: CASSVAGGLHNEQYF. The CDR3 region has the DNA TGTGCCAGCAGCGTAGCGGGGGGGCTGCACAATGAGCAGTACTTC. Together with reference TRBV9 and TRBJ2-7, the CDR3 gives the full variable domain: DSGVTQTPKHLITATGQRVTLRCSPRSGDLSVYWYQQSLDQGLQFLIQYYNGEERAKGNILERFSAQQFPDLHSELNLSSLELGDSALYFCASSVAGGLHNEQYFGPGTRLTVT.

The chain has TRBV12-3 or TRBV12-4 and TRBJ1-2; TRBD1 matches at 8 bases. V lost 6 bases, J lost 6 bases, and 12 bases stayed unmatched. This CDR3 is 15 amino acids long. CDR3 DNA sequence: TGTGCCAGCAGCGACTCGGACAGGGATCGCCATGGCTACACCTTC. Translation gives CASSDSDRDRHGYTF.

The CDR3 bases are TGTGCCAGCAGCTTTCAGCGGGGGGGCCTCAATGAGCAGTTCTTC. Amino acid sequence: CASSFQRGGLNEQFF. V gene TRBV7-2 combines with J gene TRBJ2-1, with 10 bases matching TRBD2. After removal of 3 bases from V and 6 bases from J, the junction contained 5 bases not matched to a gene. Germline values: CDR1 SGHTA, CDR2 FQGNSA. This CDR3 has 15 residues.

The sample holds a few counts of this clonotype. V is TRBV7-8 and J is TRBJ2-1; D unclear. Germline lookup yields CDR1 SGHVS and CDR2 FQNEAQ. The V and J ends lost 5 bases and 3 bases respectively, with 17 bases between them. The CDR3 contains 16 residues. In nucleotides, the CDR3 is TGTGCCAGCAGCCCCCCTGGTCCAGGCGGCTACAATGAGCAGTTCTTC. This sequence encodes CASSPPGPGGYNEQFF.

This chain connects TRBV5-1 to TRBJ2-3; 10 nucleotides agree with TRBD1. J was trimmed by 4 bases and V by 4 bases; bases with no gene match: 6. The germline V gene encodes CDR1 SGHRS and CDR2 YFSETQ. The CDR3 has 15 amino acids. The CDR3 protein is CASSTDRGLADTQYF. The DNA of the CDR3 is TGCGCCAGCAGCACCGACAGGGGGCTAGCAGATACGCAGTATTTT.

A few counts support this clonotype. The chain has TRBV18 and TRBJ1-5, with D tentatively TRBD1 (5 bases). V was cut by 0 bases and J by 3 bases, with 15 bases left in between. CDR3 length equals 17 residues. CDR1 is KGHSH and CDR2 is LQKENI in the germline V gene. The CDR3 nucleotides are TGTGCCAGCTCACCACCGAGCGTAGGGGTCTACAATCAGCCCCAGCATTTT. Translated: CASSPPSVGVYNQPQHF. Full variable domain (remainder filled in from reference TRBV18 and TRBJ1-5): NAGVMQNPRHLVRRRGQEARLRCSPMKGHSHVYWYRQLPEEGLKFMVYLQKENIIDESGMPKERFSAEFPKEGPSILRIQQVVRGDSAAYFCASSPPSVGVYNQPQHFGDGTRLSIL.

V is TRBV20-1 and J is TRBJ2-7; D unresolved. V was cut by 6 bases and J by 6 bases, with 12 bases left in between. The CDR3 length is 11 residues. Germline CDR1 reads DFQATT; CDR2 reads SNEGSKA (reference sequence). CDR3 coding DNA: TGCAGTGCCGTCGACCGCGGCGAGCAGTACTTC. It is translated as CSAVDRGEQYF.

This chain uses TRBV11-3 with TRBJ2-1; 9 bases align to TRBD2. TRBJ2-7 explains the end of the DNA better; the J call may be wrong. Germline V gene data show CDR1 as SGHNT and CDR2 as YENEEA. The CDR3 has 15 residues. The CDR3 is CASSNGLAPGDEQYF. The DNA of the CDR3 is TGTGCCAGTAGCAACGGACTAGCGCCCGGTGACGAGCAGTACTTC.

The chain combines TRBV2 with TRBJ2-2; the D gene is possibly TRBD2 (5 bases). The germline V and J ends were trimmed by 1 base and 4 bases, with 7 bases remaining between them. The germline gives CDR1 SNHLY, CDR2 FYNNEI. CDR3 length: 14 amino acids. The CDR3 bases are TGTGCCAGCAGTGAAGGCCGGGGCACCGGGGAGCTGTTTTTT. Amino acids: CASSEGRGTGELFF.

This chain joins TRBV7-9 and TRBJ2-7; TRBD1 matches at 10 bases. The V and J ends lost 2 bases and 3 bases, in that order; junction bases with no gene match: 7. The length of the CDR3 is 16 residues. Germline-derived CDR1 and CDR2 are SEHNR and FQNEAQ (reference sequence). CDR3 bases: TGTGCCAGCAGCTTAATTTCGGGACAGGGGCGCTACGAGCAGTACTTC. It codes for CASSLISGQGRYEQYF.

This clonotype has only one observation. The V gene is TRBV7-3, the J gene TRBJ2-1, with 8 positions matching TRBD1. The CDR3 spans 16 residues. The trim removed 0 bases at V and 5 bases at J, leaving 6 bases unmatched. Germline-derived CDR1 and CDR2 are SGHTA and FQGTGA. For the CDR3, the DNA is TGTGCCAGCAGCTTAACCCCGACAGGGGTCAACAATGAGCAGTTCTTC. Translated, it gives CASSLTPTGVNNEQFF. Filled out from reference TRBV7-3 and TRBJ2-1, the complete variable domain reads GAGVSQTPSNKVTEKGKYVELRCDPISGHTALYWYRQSLGQGPEFLIYFQGTGAADDSGLPNDRFFAVRPEGSVSTLKIQRTERGDSAVYLCASSLTPTGVNNEQFFGPGTRLTVL.

The V and J genes are TRBV11-2 and TRBJ2-1; D unresolved. Germline assignment: CDR1 SGHAT and CDR2 FQNNGV. This CDR3 is 14 amino acids long. The V end was cut by 6 bases, the J end by 2 bases, with 11 bases between. CDR3 protein: CASRGQRTYNEQFF. The CDR3 region has the DNA TGTGCCAGCAGAGGGCAGCGCACCTACAATGAGCAGTTCTTC.

This clonotype was found a few times. The chain has TRBV9 and TRBJ2-3; unclear D gene. The ends were cut back, 3 bases at V and 5 bases at J, with 10 bases in the middle. CDR3 size: 13 residues. Germline CDR1 and CDR2: SGDLS and YYNGEE. CDR3 DNA: TGTGCCAGCAGCGGGGCGGCGGAAGATACGCAGTATTTT. This encodes CASSGAAEDTQYF. Variable domain in full (rest from reference TRBV9 and TRBJ2-3): DSGVTQTPKHLITATGQRVTLRCSPRSGDLSVYWYQQSLDQGLQFLIQYYNGEERAKGNILERFSAQQFPDLHSELNLSSLELGDSALYFCASSGAAEDTQYFGPGTRLTVL.

This clonotype was picked up a small number of times. The rearrangement uses TRBV10-3 and TRBJ2-5, with a tentative D call TRBD1 (5 bases). The germline V gene encodes CDR1 ENHRY and CDR2 SYGVKD. With 3 bases removed from V and 3 bases from J, the gap between germline ends came to 8 bases. There are 13 residues in the CDR3. CDR3 DNA: TGTGCCATCAGTGATGGGGCAGAAGAGACCCAGTACTTC. Translating it yields CAISDGAEETQYF.

V is TRBV6-1 and J is TRBJ1-1; 9 bases line up with TRBD1. CDR1 is MNHNS, CDR2 SASEGT, per germline. The ends lost 4 bases at V and 5 bases at J; junction bases unmatched: 14. This CDR3 has 17 residues. CDR3 in amino acids: CASSASPGQGWGTEAFF. CDR3 DNA: TGTGCCAGCAGTGCCTCACCGGGACAGGGCTGGGGGACTGAAGCTTTCTTT.

This clonotype was detected many times. This chain links TRBV7-9 with TRBJ2-5, with 9 positions matching TRBD1. Germline trimming cut 5 bases from V and 5 bases from J; bases unmatched to any gene: 6. The CDR3 covers 14 residues. Germline V gene sequence: CDR1 SEHNR, CDR2 FQNEAQ (reference sequence). CDR3 sequence reads: CASSVGTGSETQYF. The DNA of the CDR3 is TGTGCCAGCAGCGTCGGGACAGGGAGTGAGACCCAGTACTTC.